This entry concerns a single T cell receptor beta chain. Its antigen is not known. Germline and junction disagree at one end, which may indicate a read error. Preparation of the TCRbeta library was carried out with unique molecular identifiers. TCRdb re-called the PCR reads with MiXCR, one entry per CDR3 protein. Found here are 450,000 to 700,000 distinct CDR3 sequences, roughly 27% of them singletons; the top ten hold approximately 39%. The data stem from a study of T-cell reconstitution after alpha-beta-depleted transplantation in children. This CDR3 comprises 17 residues. Germline V gives CDR1 SGHRS, CDR2 YFSETQ. General study findings and limits: Newly generated T cells supplied most T-cell counts and diversity one year post-transplant. Where some patients showed high TCRbeta diversity at day 60, it came from recipient T cells and thymic progenitors that had survived. Alpha-beta T cells present about two months after transplant were reported to originate from several hundred expanded graft clones.

The input for sequencing was PBMCs, taken before TCRalphabeta/CD19-depleted stem cell transplant. The chain couples TRBV5-1 to TRBJ2-1; a weak D match, TRBD2 (5 bases). The TCR originated in a boy younger than two with Wiskott-Aldrich syndrome, due to receive a stem cell transplant. CDR3 coding DNA: TGCGCCATCAGCTTGGCGGGCGGAGCAGACTCCTACAATGAGCAGTTCTTC. Protein: CAISLAGGADSYNEQFF.